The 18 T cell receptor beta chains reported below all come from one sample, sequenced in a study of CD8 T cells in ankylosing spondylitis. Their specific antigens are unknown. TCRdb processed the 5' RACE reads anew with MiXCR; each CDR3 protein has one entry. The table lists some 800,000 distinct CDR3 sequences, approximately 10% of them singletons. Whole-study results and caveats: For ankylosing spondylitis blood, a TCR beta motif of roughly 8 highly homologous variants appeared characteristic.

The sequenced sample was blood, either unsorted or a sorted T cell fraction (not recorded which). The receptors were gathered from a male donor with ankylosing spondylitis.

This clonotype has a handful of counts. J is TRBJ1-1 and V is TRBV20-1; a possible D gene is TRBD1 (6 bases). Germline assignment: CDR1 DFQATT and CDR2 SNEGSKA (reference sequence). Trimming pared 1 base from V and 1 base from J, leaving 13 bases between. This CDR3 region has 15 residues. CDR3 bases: TGCAGTGCTAGAGTCCGCCTGACAGGGAACACTGAAGCTTTCTTT. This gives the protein CSARVRLTGNTEAFF.

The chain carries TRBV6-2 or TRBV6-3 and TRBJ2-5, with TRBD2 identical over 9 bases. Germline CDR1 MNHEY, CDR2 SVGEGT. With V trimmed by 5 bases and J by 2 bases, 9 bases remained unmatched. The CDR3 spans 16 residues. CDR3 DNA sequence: TGTGCCAGCAGTCACTTTAAGAGCGGGAGGCAAGAGACCCAGTACTTC. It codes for CASSHFKSGRQETQYF.

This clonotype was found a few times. CDR3 residues: CASSRRRQGALGTEAFF. CDR3 DNA sequence: TGTGCCAGCAGCCGAAGGCGACAGGGGGCACTAGGCACTGAAGCTTTCTTT. V gene TRBV12-3 or TRBV12-4 combines with J gene TRBJ1-1; 10 bases are shared with TRBD1. V shed 6 bases and J 4 bases; nucleotides not matched to a gene: 14. The CDR3 sequence is 17 residues long.

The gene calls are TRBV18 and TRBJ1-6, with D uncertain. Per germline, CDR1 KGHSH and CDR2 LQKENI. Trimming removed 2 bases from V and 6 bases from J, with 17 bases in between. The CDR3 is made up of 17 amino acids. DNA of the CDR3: TGTGCCAGCTCACCATTAAATGTTGGCCAGACTAATTCACCCCTCCACTTT. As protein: CASSPLNVGQTNSPLHF.

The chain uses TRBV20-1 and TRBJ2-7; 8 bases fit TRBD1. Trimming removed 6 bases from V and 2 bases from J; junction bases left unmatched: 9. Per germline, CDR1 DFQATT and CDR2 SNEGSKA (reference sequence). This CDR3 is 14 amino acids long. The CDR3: CSADRDRTTYEQYF. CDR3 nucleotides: TGCAGTGCGGACCGGGACAGGACTACCTACGAGCAGTACTTC.

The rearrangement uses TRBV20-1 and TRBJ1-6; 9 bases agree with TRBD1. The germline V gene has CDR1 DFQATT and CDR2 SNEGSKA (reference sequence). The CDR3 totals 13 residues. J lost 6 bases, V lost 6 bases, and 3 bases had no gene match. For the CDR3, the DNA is TGCAGTGCCCTGGGACAGGGTAATTCACCCCTCCACTTT. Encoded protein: CSALGQGNSPLHF.

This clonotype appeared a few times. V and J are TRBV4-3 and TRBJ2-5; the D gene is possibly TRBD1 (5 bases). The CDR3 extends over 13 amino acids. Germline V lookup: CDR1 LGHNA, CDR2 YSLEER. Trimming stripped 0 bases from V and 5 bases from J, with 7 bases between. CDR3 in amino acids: CASSQEAGETQYF. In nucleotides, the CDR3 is TGCGCCAGCAGCCAAGAAGCAGGGGAGACCCAGTACTTC.

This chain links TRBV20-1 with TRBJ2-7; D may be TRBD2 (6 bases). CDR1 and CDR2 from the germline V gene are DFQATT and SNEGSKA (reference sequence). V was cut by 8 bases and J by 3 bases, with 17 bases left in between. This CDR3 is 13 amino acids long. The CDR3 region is CSLRAGHYYEQYF. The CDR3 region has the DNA TGCAGTTTGAGAGCGGGCCACTACTACGAGCAGTACTTC.

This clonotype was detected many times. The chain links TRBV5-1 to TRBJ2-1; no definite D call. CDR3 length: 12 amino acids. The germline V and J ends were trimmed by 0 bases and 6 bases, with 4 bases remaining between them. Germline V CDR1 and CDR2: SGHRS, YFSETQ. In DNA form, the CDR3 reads TGCGCCAGCAGCTTGGGGGTCAATGAGCAGTTCTTC. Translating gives CASSLGVNEQFF. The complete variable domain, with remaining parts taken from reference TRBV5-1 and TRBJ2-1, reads KAGVTQTPRYLIKTRGQQVTLSCSPISGHRSVSWYQQTPGQGLQFLFEYFSETQRNKGNFPGRFSGRQFSNSRSEMNVSTLELGDSALYLCASSLGVNEQFFGPGTRLTVL.

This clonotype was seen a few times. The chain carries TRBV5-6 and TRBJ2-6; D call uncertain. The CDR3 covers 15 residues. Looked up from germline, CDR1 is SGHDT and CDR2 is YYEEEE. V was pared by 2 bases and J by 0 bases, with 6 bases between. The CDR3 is CASSFRFSGANVLTF. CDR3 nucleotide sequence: TGTGCCAGCAGCTTTCGGTTCTCTGGGGCCAACGTCCTGACTTTC.

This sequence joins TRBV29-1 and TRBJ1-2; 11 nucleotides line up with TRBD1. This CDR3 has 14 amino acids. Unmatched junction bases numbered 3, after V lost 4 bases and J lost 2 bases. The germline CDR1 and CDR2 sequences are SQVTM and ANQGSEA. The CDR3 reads CSVVGDRGNYGYTF. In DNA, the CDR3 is TGCAGCGTTGTGGGGGACAGGGGGAACTATGGCTACACCTTC.

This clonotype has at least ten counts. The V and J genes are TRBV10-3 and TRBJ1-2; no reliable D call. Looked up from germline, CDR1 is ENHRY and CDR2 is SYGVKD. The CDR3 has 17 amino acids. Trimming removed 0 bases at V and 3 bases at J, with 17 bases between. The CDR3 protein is CAISESGVITADYGYTF. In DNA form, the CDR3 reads TGTGCCATCAGTGAGTCTGGCGTAATAACAGCCGACTATGGCTACACCTTC.

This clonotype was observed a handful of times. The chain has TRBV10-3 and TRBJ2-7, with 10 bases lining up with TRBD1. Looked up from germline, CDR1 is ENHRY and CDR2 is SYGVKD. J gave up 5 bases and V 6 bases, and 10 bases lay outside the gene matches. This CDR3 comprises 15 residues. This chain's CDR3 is CAIRRTGTGENEQYF. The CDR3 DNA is TGTGCCATCAGGAGGACCGGGACAGGGGAAAACGAGCAGTACTTC.

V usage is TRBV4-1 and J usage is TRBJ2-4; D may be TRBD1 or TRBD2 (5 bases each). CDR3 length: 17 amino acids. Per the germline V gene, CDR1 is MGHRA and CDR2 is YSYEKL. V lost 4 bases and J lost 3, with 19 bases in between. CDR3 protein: CASSPGPIGVGKNIQYF. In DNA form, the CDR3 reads TGCGCCAGCAGCCCGGGACCTATCGGGGTTGGCAAAAACATTCAGTACTTC.

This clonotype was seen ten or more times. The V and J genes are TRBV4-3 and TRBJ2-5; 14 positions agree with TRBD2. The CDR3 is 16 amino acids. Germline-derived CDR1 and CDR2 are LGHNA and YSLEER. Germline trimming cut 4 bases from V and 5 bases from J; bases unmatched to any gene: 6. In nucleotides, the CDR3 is TGCGCCAGCAGCCCAGGAAGACTAGCGGGAGGGGAGACCCAGTACTTC. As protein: CASSPGRLAGGETQYF.

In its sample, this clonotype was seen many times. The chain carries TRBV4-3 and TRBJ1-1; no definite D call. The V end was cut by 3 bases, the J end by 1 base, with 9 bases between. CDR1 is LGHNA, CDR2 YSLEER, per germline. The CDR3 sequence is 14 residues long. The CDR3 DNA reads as TGCGCCAGCAGCCAGGATTGGGGGAACACTGAAGCTTTCTTT. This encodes CASSQDWGNTEAFF.

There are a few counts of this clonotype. The DNA of the CDR3 is TGCGCCAGCAGCCCCGATCCCCGAGTCGGCTCCTACAATGAGCAGTTCTTC. Protein product: CASSPDPRVGSYNEQFF. The chain links TRBV4-3 to TRBJ2-1; no clear D gene. This CDR3 has 17 amino acids. CDR1 LGHNA and CDR2 YSLEER come from the germline V gene. Trimming cost V 4 bases and J 0 bases, with 16 bases left between them.

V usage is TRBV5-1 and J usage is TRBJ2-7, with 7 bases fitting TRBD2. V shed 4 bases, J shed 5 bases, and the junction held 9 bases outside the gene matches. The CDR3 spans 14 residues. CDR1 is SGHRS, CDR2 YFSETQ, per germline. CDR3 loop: CASSDLAVQNEQYF. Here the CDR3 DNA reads TGCGCCAGCAGCGATCTAGCGGTTCAGAACGAGCAGTACTTC.